The rows below give T cell receptor beta chains drawn from one sample of a study of T cells after yellow fever vaccination. TCRdb reprocessed the 5' RACE reads via MiXCR and lists one record per CDR3 protein. The sample lists around 350,000 distinct CDR3 sequences, around 10% occurring once. Specimen: PBMCs, collected on the day of the first yellow fever vaccination. These receptors all come from a man between 18 and 35 years old who received the YFV17D yellow fever vaccine. Each CDR3 is given with its conserved first and last residue. D genes are given only for firm matches. Rows give clone size only sometimes, using once, few, many, or a class for an expanded clone.

>15|TRBD2|TRBV29-1|NA|TRBJ2-3
TGCAGCGTTGTCGCTAGCGGGGCTAGCACAGATACGCAGTATTTT
CSVVASGASTDTQYF
>14|NA|TRBV9|few|TRBJ2-5
TGTGCCAGCAGTTCCTCGTCGCGTCAAGAGACCCAGTACTTC
CASSSSSRQETQYF
>16|TRBD2|TRBV20-1|few|TRBJ2-4
TGCAGTGCTAGAGACCCGGGACTAGCGGCCAGGAACATTCAGTACTTC
CSARDPGLAARNIQYF
>15|TRBD1|TRBV7-2|NA|TRBJ1-2
TGTGCCAGCAGTTCACACAGGGGCTCTAACTATGGCTACACCTTC
CASSSHRGSNYGYTF
>13|NA|TRBV4-1|few|TRBJ1-2
TGCGCCAGCAGCCACCTCTTGAACTATGGCTACACCTTC
CASSHLLNYGYTF
>16|TRBD1|TRBV15|few|TRBJ2-5
TGTGCCACCAGCAGTTCGGGGACAGGGGCGCGAGAGACCCAGTACTTC
CATSSSGTGARETQYF
>14|TRBD1|TRBV5-1|many|TRBJ2-1
TGCGCCAGCAGCCGGACAGGGGGAGGTAATGAGCAGTTCTTC
CASSRTGGGNEQFF
>16|TRBD1|TRBV7-2|NA|TRBJ2-5
TGTGCCAGCAGCTTGGGCCAGGGACAGGGACAAGAGACCCAGTACTTC
CASSLGQGQGQETQYF
>12|NA|TRBV4-2|few|TRBJ1-2
TGTGCCAGCAGCCAAGATAGGTACGGCTACACCTTC
CASSQDRYGYTF
>16|NA|TRBV11-2|NA|TRBJ1-6
TGTGCCAGCAGCACAGGCAGGGGCTCCTATAATTCACCCCTCCACTTT
CASSTGRGSYNSPLHF
>14|TRBD1|TRBV7-2|NA|TRBJ2-5
TGTGCCAGCAAGGGGGCCCGGCAGGCAGAGACCCAGTACTTC
CASKGARQAETQYF
>14|NA|TRBV5-1|once|TRBJ2-5
TGCGCCAGCAGCTTACGGGGGCTACGGGAGACCCAGTACTTC
CASSLRGLRETQYF
>15|NA|TRBV3-1|NA|TRBJ2-6
TGTGCCAGCAGCCAACAGGTAACTGGGGCCAACGTCCTGACTTTC
CASSQQVTGANVLTF
>15|NA|TRBV6-1|NA|TRBJ2-1
TGTGCCAGCACCAACGGAGGGGGGCTTTACAATGAGCAGTTCTTC
CASTNGGGLYNEQFF
>15|NA|TRBV12-3/TRBV12-4|NA|TRBJ1-4
TGTGCCAGCAGTTTTTCCCGGGCAACTAATGAAAAACTGTTTTTT
CASSFSRATNEKLFF
>15|NA|TRBV6-5|NA|TRBJ2-2
TGTGCCAGCAGATACCCGGGGCCGGGGACCGGGGAGCTGTTTTTT
CASRYPGPGTGELFF
>14|NA|TRBV7-3|few|TRBJ2-7
TGTGCCAGCAGCCTAACCAGGGACTCCTACGAGCAGTACTTC
CASSLTRDSYEQYF
>14|TRBD1|TRBV4-3|few|TRBJ1-2
TGCGCCAGCAGCCACCGGGACAGTTCCTATGGCTACACCTTC
CASSHRDSSYGYTF
>13|NA|TRBV6-1|few|TRBJ1-1
TGTGCCAGCAGTGACGACAGTAACACTGAAGCTTTCTTT
CASSDDSNTEAFF
>14|NA|TRBV5-4|NA|TRBJ1-2
TGTGCCAGCAGCCCCCCGAGGGAGGACTATGGCTACACCTTC
CASSPPREDYGYTF
>16|NA|TRBV6-1|few|TRBJ2-3
TGTGCCAGCTACCCTCGCCAGGGAACTTACACAGATACGCAGTATTTT
CASYPRQGTYTDTQYF
>17|NA|TRBV20-1|few|TRBJ2-6
TGCAGTGCTAGAGATTGGGATCAGGGATCTGGGGCCAACGTCCTGACTTTC
CSARDWDQGSGANVLTF
>14|NA|TRBV7-2|NA|TRBJ2-1
TGTGCCAGCAGCTCGGATAGGGGGCGGGGAGGGCAGTTCTTC
CASSSDRGRGGQFF
>14|NA|TRBV12-3/TRBV12-4|few|TRBJ2-5
TGTGCCAGCAGTACAGCAGGGTCTGGGGAGACCCAGTACTTC
CASSTAGSGETQYF
>13|NA|TRBV6-1|NA|TRBJ2-5
TGTGCCAGCAGGCGGACAGTGGCCTGGGCCCAGTACTTC
CASRRTVAWAQYF
>17|TRBD1|TRBV29-1|NA|TRBJ2-1
TGCAGCGTTGAGGGGGGACAGGAGTCTCGGTTCTACAATGAGCAGTTCTTC
CSVEGGQESRFYNEQFF
>12|NA|TRBV28|few|TRBJ2-7
TGTGCCAGCAGTTCAGTGGTATACGAGCAGTACTTC
CASSSVVYEQYF
>17|NA|TRBV5-5|NA|TRBJ2-3
TGTGCCAGCAGCTTGGCCTCGGGGGAATCATACACAGATACGCAGTATTTT
CASSLASGESYTDTQYF
>13|NA|TRBV20-1|many|TRBJ1-2
TGCAGTGCTAGACGGCGGGGGCTTTATGGCTACACCTTC
CSARRRGLYGYTF
>13|TRBD1|TRBV28|NA|TRBJ1-2
TGTGCCAGCAGTCGTGACAGGGGGCGTGGCTACACCTTC
CASSRDRGRGYTF
>16|NA|TRBV30|NA|TRBJ1-2
TGTGCATGGAGAGTCTTGGGGGCCACAACAGGGAATGGCTACACCTTC
CAWRVLGATTGNGYTF
>14|NA|TRBV20-1|NA|TRBJ2-3
TGCAGTGCTACCTTGGCAGGCGAGGGTGATACGCAGTATTTT
CSATLAGEGDTQYF
>11|NA|TRBV20-1|few|TRBJ1-1
TGCAGTGCTAGTTGGCCGAGTGAAGCTTTCTTT
CSASWPSEAFF
>12|NA|TRBV11-2|NA|TRBJ2-7
TGTGCCAGCAGCTTAGGACCTGTCGAGCAGTACTTC
CASSLGPVEQYF
>12|NA|TRBV6-5|few|TRBJ2-1
TGTGCCAGCAGTTACGCGGGCTTTGAGCAGTTCTTC
CASSYAGFEQFF
>13|NA|TRBV11-2|NA|TRBJ2-7
TGTGCCAGCAGCTTTGCTTACTCCTACGAGCAGTACTTC
CASSFAYSYEQYF
>15|TRBD1|TRBV7-2|few|TRBJ1-2
TGTGCCAGCAGCTCGGCGGGGGGGACAGGTTATGGCTACACCTTC
CASSSAGGTGYGYTF